This T cell receptor beta chain was recovered during a study of blood T cell repertoires in COVID-19. Overall study: Whether acute or convalescent, the COVID-19 samples came from the United States, Italy and Spain.

The CDR3 contains 14 residues. Trimming left V 0 bases short and J 5 bases short, with 10 bases between. The germline gives CDR1 LGHNA, CDR2 YSLEER. Enrolled through a virtual design, the participants were between roughly 18 and 90 years of age and came from under 25 US areas. Cohort allocation depended upon clinical history that participants reported. The recovered donors of Cohort 3 showed two negative PCRs, clearance, or symptom resolution. Profiling relied on immunoSEQ multiplex PCR, and the TCRdb table lists in-frame clones only, not all of them. This sample has about 380,000 clones; about 89% occur once, and the top ten carry 1% to 1.5%.

The specimen was PBMCs or T cells enriched from blood (not recorded which). The receptor was derived from a young man who had recovered from COVID-19. The chain joins TRBV4-3 to TRBJ1-2, with D possibly being TRBD1 (5 bases). The CDR3 nucleotides read TGCGCCAGCAGCCAAGATACCAGGGCTTATGGCTACACCTTC. Amino acid sequence: CASSQDTRAYGYTF.